Below, 7 T cell receptor beta chains from the same sample are listed, as sequenced in a study of CD8 T cells in ankylosing spondylitis. For these receptors, no antigen is known. TCRdb independently ran MiXCR on the 5' RACE reads; one entry per CDR3 protein. The sample includes 470,000 or so distinct CDR3 sequences, roughly 26% of them seen just once. Study-wide points: Seemingly characteristic of ankylosing spondylitis blood was a TCR beta motif consisting of under 10 highly homologous variants.

Input material: blood, either unsorted or a sorted T cell fraction (not recorded which). The source of these receptors is a male donor with ankylosing spondylitis.

V and J are TRBV20-1 and TRBJ1-4; D remains unclear. Trimming removed 0 bases from V and 5 bases from J, with 10 bases in between. CDR3 length: 14 residues. The germline gives CDR1 DFQATT, CDR2 SNEGSKA (reference sequence). Here the CDR3 reads CSARDAGSNEKLFF. CDR3 nucleotides: TGCAGTGCTAGAGATGCCGGGTCCAATGAAAAACTGTTTTTT.

The J gene is TRBJ1-2, the V gene TRBV29-1, with TRBD1 as a possible D gene (5 bases). CDR1 and CDR2 from the germline V gene are SQVTM and ANQGSEA. The CDR3 is 12 residues long. V was clipped by 1 base and J by 8 bases, with 11 bases between them. CDR3: CSVEVFRAGYTF. In DNA, the CDR3 is TGCAGCGTTGAAGTTTTCAGGGCCGGCTACACCTTC. Together with reference TRBV29-1 and TRBJ1-2, the CDR3 gives the full variable domain: SAVISQKPSRDICQRGTSLTIQCQVDSQVTMMFWYRQQPGQSLTLIATANQGSEATYESGFVIDKFPISRPNLTFSTLTVSNMSPEDSSIYLCSVEVFRAGYTFGSGTRLTVV.

This clonotype was seen only a few times. The chain has TRBV7-9 and TRBJ1-4, with a tentative D call TRBD1 (5 bases). The CDR3 loop spans 15 amino acids. Germline CDR1 is SEHNR and CDR2 is FQNEAQ (reference sequence). Trimming cost V 2 bases and J 5 bases, with 12 bases left between them. The CDR3 loop is CASSLQMGENEKLFF. DNA of the CDR3: TGTGCCAGCAGCTTACAAATGGGGGAAAATGAAAAACTGTTTTTT.

This clonotype was picked up a small number of times. The chain uses TRBV7-2 and TRBJ1-5; D ambiguous. V lost 2 bases to trimming and J lost 3 bases, with 5 bases between them. The germline CDR1 and CDR2 sequences are SGHTA and FQGNSA. CDR3 length: 13 amino acids. This CDR3 is CASSLRDNQPQHF. CDR3 sequence (DNA): TGTGCCAGCAGCTTAAGGGACAATCAGCCCCAGCATTTT.

The CDR3 reads CASSLETRHTEAFF. The CDR3 DNA reads as TGTGCCAGCAGCTTAGAGACGAGGCACACTGAAGCTTTCTTT. V and J are TRBV11-2 and TRBJ1-1; no reliable D call. Germline values: CDR1 SGHAT, CDR2 FQNNGV. The CDR3 is made up of 14 amino acids. V lost 0 bases, J lost 3 bases, and 8 bases lay in between.

This clonotype was detected a few times. This chain uses TRBV12-3 or TRBV12-4 with TRBJ1-1; no definite D call. The ends were cut back, 2 bases at V and 7 bases at J, with 11 bases in the middle. This CDR3 region has 13 residues. CDR3 region: CASSLRLGDEAFF. In nucleotides, the CDR3 is TGTGCCAGCAGTTTAAGGCTGGGTGATGAAGCTTTCTTT.

This chain links TRBV7-2 with TRBJ2-7; 9 nucleotides agree with TRBD1. V lost 5 bases, J lost 5 bases, and 13 bases stayed unmatched. Germline V gene sequence: CDR1 SGHTA, CDR2 FQGNSA. CDR3 length equals 16 residues. CDR3 amino acids: CASSLSPGTGWNEQYF. The CDR3 DNA sequence: TGTGCCAGCAGCCTTTCCCCCGGGACAGGGTGGAACGAGCAGTACTTC.